This T cell receptor (beta chain) was documented in a study of blood T cell repertoires in COVID-19. TCRdb keeps only in-frame clones here, not all; method: immunoSEQ multiplex PCR. This sample has 30,000 or so clones; 70% to 90% occur once, and the top ten carry roughly 4%. The CDR3 covers 16 residues. The V segment lost 1 base and the J segment 9 bases; nucleotides outside the gene matches: 10. The germline V gene has CDR1 LNHDA and CDR2 SQIVND (reference sequence). The specimen sequenced was peripheral blood. The chain recombines TRBV19 with TRBJ1-5, with 9 bases matching TRBD1. The TCR was taken from a human donor in a cohort sampled during active COVID-19. CDR3 nucleotides: TGTGCCAGTAGTATAGTTTCGGGGACAGGGCCTCGGCCCCAGCATTTT. Its protein is CASSIVSGTGPRPQHF.